This entry lists 10 T cell receptor beta chains sequenced from one sample in a study of T cell repertoires in cytomegalovirus infection. TCRdb reprocessed the reads with MiXCR, giving one entry per CDR3 protein. The sample shows over 250,000 distinct CDR3 sequences, roughly 21% of them seen only once. Their cognate antigens are unknown. The sample consisted of cultured PBMCs, taken from culture after CMV antigen stimulation. Receptors were obtained from a human donor in good health (CMV status not recorded). Some clones in this sample may be carry-over from other donors' samples.

The chain links TRBV19 to TRBJ2-2; D gene uncertain. The length of the CDR3 is 14 residues. Trimming shortened V by 3 bases and J by 2 bases, and 7 bases separated the two germline ends. Germline V gene sequence: CDR1 LNHDA, CDR2 SQIVND (reference sequence). For the CDR3, the DNA is TGTGCCAGTAGTATTGGCCTTAACACCGGGGAGCTGTTTTTT. It translates to CASSIGLNTGELFF.

This clonotype was counted many times. The genes are TRBV7-2 and TRBJ2-1; 13 bases are a match to TRBD2. The CDR3 totals 16 residues. Germline CDR1 and CDR2: SGHTA and FQGNSA. V was pared by 6 bases and J by 4 bases, with 6 bases of the junction left unmatched. The CDR3 region is CASSWTSGSGYNEQFF. In DNA, the CDR3 is TGTGCCAGCAGTTGGACTAGCGGGAGCGGGTACAATGAGCAGTTCTTC.

This clonotype showed up just a few times. CDR3 DNA: TGTGCCATCAGTGGCCAGGGGAGGGGTGAGCAGTTCTTC. It specifies CAISGQGRGEQFF. This rearrangement joins TRBV10-3 to TRBJ2-1, with a possible D match to TRBD2 (7 bases). V lost 4 bases and J 9 bases, leaving 13 bases between the germline ends. The CDR3 is made up of 13 amino acids. The germline V gene has CDR1 ENHRY and CDR2 SYGVKD.

The V gene is TRBV3-1, the J gene TRBJ2-5; possibly TRBD2 for D (6 bases). V lost 5 bases and J lost 3, with 22 bases in between. Germline loops: CDR1 LGHDT, CDR2 YNNKEL (reference sequence). The CDR3 loop spans 17 amino acids. Written as DNA, the CDR3 is TGTGCCAGCAGCGAAGGTGATTTCTCGGAGCGGGAAGAGACCCAGTACTTC. Its translation is CASSEGDFSEREETQYF.

V is TRBV12-3 or TRBV12-4 and J is TRBJ2-1, with 8 positions matching TRBD2. V shed 0 bases and J 8 bases; nucleotides not matched to a gene: 9. The CDR3 is 16 amino acids. CDR3 sequence (DNA): TGTGCCAGCAGTTTAGCGTTGAGCGGGAGTTGGGATGAGCAGTTCTTC. This encodes CASSLALSGSWDEQFF.

This clonotype has only a few counts. V gene TRBV20-1 combines with J gene TRBJ2-3; D call uncertain. From germline, CDR1 is DFQATT and CDR2 SNEGSKA (reference sequence). Trimming shortened V by 6 bases and J by 6 bases, and 13 bases separated the two germline ends. The CDR3 covers 12 residues. For the CDR3, the DNA is TGCAGTGCGCAAGACCGAACGGATACGCAGTATTTT. It encodes CSAQDRTDTQYF.

The chain recombines TRBV25-1 with TRBJ1-1; a possible D gene is TRBD1 (5 bases). This CDR3 spans 14 amino acids. Looked up from germline, CDR1 is MGHDK and CDR2 is SYGVNS. The V gene lost 3 bases and the J gene lost 5 bases, with 13 bases spanning the gap. In nucleotides, the CDR3 is TGTGCCAGCAGTGAGACTCGGGGGTGGACTGAAGCTTTCTTT. This encodes CASSETRGWTEAFF.

The J gene is TRBJ2-3, the V gene TRBV19; TRBD1 might be the D (5 bases). Per germline, CDR1 LNHDA and CDR2 SQIVND (reference sequence). Trimming removed 5 bases from V and 2 bases from J, with 11 bases in between. The CDR3 consists of 14 residues. The CDR3 region is CASSPGATTDTQYF. The DNA for the CDR3 is TGTGCCAGTAGTCCTGGGGCGACCACAGATACGCAGTATTTT.

This clonotype came up many times. V is TRBV6-1 and J is TRBJ1-1; D may be TRBD1 (5 bases). V dropped 5 bases and J dropped 12 bases, with 19 bases sitting between them. Germline V gives CDR1 MNHNS, CDR2 SASEGT. There are 13 residues in the CDR3. This chain's CDR3 is CASSSPTRRATFF. CDR3 nucleotide sequence: TGTGCCAGCAGTTCACCTACTCGCAGGGCTACTTTCTTT.

With regard to this clonotype: A much larger clone lies one base from this, so it may be a read error. The chain links TRBV7-2 to TRBJ2-1; tentative D call: TRBD2 (5 bases). The CDR3 extends over 17 amino acids. Germline CDR1 SGHTA, CDR2 FQGNSA. The chain's CDR3 is CASSLARAGFSYNERFF. The CDR3 DNA follows: TGTGCCAGCAGCTTAGCGAGGGCGGGTTTCTCCTACAATGAGCGGTTCTTC.